Shown below are 9 T cell receptor beta chains from a single sample sequenced in a study of shared clonotypes between healthy human individuals. Clones were read by immunoSEQ multiplex PCR, and TCRdb kept only the in-frame ones, dropping some. The sample yields 2 million to 2.5 million clones, about 90% seen once. The sequenced sample consisted of naive CD4+ T cells from PBMCs. The subset denotes: CD45RA+ positively selected. These TCRs come from a man younger than 30 in good health. Some clones in this sample may be carry-over from other donors' samples.

The V call is TRBV18, the J call TRBJ2-1, with D hard to call. With 3 bases removed from V and 10 bases from J, the gap between germline ends came to 10 bases. Germline V gives CDR1 KGHSH, CDR2 LQKENI. The CDR3 has 12 residues. The CDR3 sequence: CASSPESREQFF. For the CDR3, the DNA is TGTGCCAGCTCACCGGAAAGCAGGGAGCAGTTCTTC.

The CDR3 DNA reads TGTGCCAGCAGTGCCCGACAGGGGAATCAGCCCCAGCATTTT. Residues: CASSARQGNQPQHF. J is TRBJ1-5 and V is TRBV2; 8 nucleotides match TRBD1. After removal of 4 bases from V and 4 bases from J, the junction contained 3 bases not matched to a gene. Germline V lookup: CDR1 SNHLY, CDR2 FYNNEI. The CDR3 loop spans 14 amino acids.

The chain couples TRBV29-1 to TRBJ2-1; 11 nucleotides agree with TRBD2. Per the germline V gene, CDR1 is SQVTM and CDR2 is ANQGSEA. The length of the CDR3 is 15 residues. After removal of 5 bases from V and 5 bases from J, the junction contained 8 bases not matched to a gene. This CDR3 is CSVQPLAGGDNEQFF. CDR3 coding DNA: TGCAGCGTTCAACCCCTAGCGGGAGGAGACAATGAGCAGTTCTTC.

The rearrangement links TRBV2 to TRBJ2-3, with 9 bases matching TRBD1. Germline V gives CDR1 SNHLY, CDR2 FYNNEI. CDR3 size: 14 residues. V shed 6 bases, J shed 4 bases, and the junction held 5 bases outside the gene matches. The CDR3 is CASSRDREPDTQYF. The CDR3 DNA is TGTGCCAGCAGCCGGGACAGGGAACCAGATACGCAGTATTTT. The variable domain in full, completed from reference TRBV2 and TRBJ2-3, reads EPEVTQTPSHQVTQMGQEVILRCVPISNHLYFYWYRQILGQKVEFLVSFYNNEISEKSEIFDDQFSVERPDGSNFTLKIRSTKLEDSAMYFCASSRDREPDTQYFGPGTRLTVL.

V gene TRBV2 combines with J gene TRBJ2-7, with TRBD1 matching 8 bases. Germline lookup yields CDR1 SNHLY and CDR2 FYNNEI. Unmatched junction bases numbered 6, after V lost 5 bases and J lost 0 bases. The CDR3 length is 15 residues. CDR3 nucleotide sequence: TGTGCCAGCAGTTCCGGCACAGGGGGCTCCTACGAGCAGTACTTC. Its translation: CASSSGTGGSYEQYF.

For this clone: The sample carries other DNA sequences with the same CDR3. The V and J genes are TRBV5-1 and TRBJ2-3; 12 bases fit TRBD2. The germline V gene encodes CDR1 SGHRS and CDR2 YFSETQ. J lost 2 bases, V lost 0 bases, and 1 base had no gene match. CDR3 length equals 16 residues. In DNA, the CDR3 is TGCGCCAGCAGCTTGGGGACTAGCGGGATCACAGATACGCAGTATTTT. Its protein product is CASSLGTSGITDTQYF.

The chain carries TRBV27 and TRBJ1-2, with unresolved D. The CDR3 sequence is 15 residues long. The germline V and J ends were trimmed by 1 base and 0 bases, with 9 bases remaining between them. In germline, CDR1 is MNHEY, CDR2 SMNVEV (reference sequence). The CDR3 here is CASSLWAGTNYGYTF. DNA for the CDR3: TGTGCCAGCAGTTTATGGGCCGGCACTAACTATGGCTACACCTTC.

This clone was seen a few times. The chain is built from TRBV16 and TRBJ1-5; D gene uncertain. This CDR3 region has 12 residues. Trimming pared 3 bases from V and 6 bases from J, leaving 6 bases between. The germline V gene has CDR1 KGHSY and CDR2 FQNENV. In DNA form, the CDR3 reads TGTGCCAGCAGCCAGGAGGGTCAGCCCCAGCATTTT. Protein product: CASSQEGQPQHF.

The chain combines TRBV9 with TRBJ2-1, with 9 bases that match TRBD2. Germline V gene lookup returns CDR1 SGDLS and CDR2 YYNGEE. V was clipped by 3 bases and J by 8 bases; unmatched bases: 15. This CDR3 has 17 amino acids. CDR3 region: CASSGALSGRYIYEQFF. DNA for the CDR3: TGTGCCAGCAGCGGGGCACTGAGCGGGAGGTATATCTATGAGCAGTTCTTC.